These T cell receptor beta chains were read from a single sample in a study of T-cell reconstitution after alpha-beta-depleted transplantation in children. TCRdb fed the PCR reads into MiXCR, producing one record per CDR3 protein. Here the sample spans roughly 420,000 distinct CDR3 sequences, under 20% being singletons. The sequencing here drew on PBMCs, mostly from graft donor cells, taken 360 days after TCRalphabeta/CD19-depleted stem cell transplant. The receptors stem from a boy in the first two years of life who had a stem cell transplant for Wiskott-Aldrich syndrome, so the T cells may come from the graft donor. CDR3s include the opening cysteine and the closing phenylalanine or tryptophan. Each record gives: D gene, J gene, V gene, clone size, CDR3 protein, CDR3 DNA. D genes are given only for firm matches. Part of the rows lack a size; the others show once, few, many or a class for expanded clones.

d_call: TRBD2
j_call: TRBJ2-3
v_call: TRBV12-3/TRBV12-4
clone_size: few
cdr3_aa: CASSPRTSGWSF
cdr3_nt: TGTGCCAGCAGTCCCCGGACTAGCGGGTGGTCGTTT

d_call: TRBD1
j_call: TRBJ2-3
v_call: TRBV15
clone_size: few
cdr3_aa: CATSRKTGFSTDTQYF
cdr3_nt: TGTGCCACCAGCAGAAAGACAGGGTTTAGCACAGATACGCAGTATTTT

d_call: .
j_call: TRBJ2-6
v_call: TRBV25-1
clone_size: few
cdr3_aa: CASSESGSLSGANVLTF
cdr3_nt: TGTGCCAGCAGTGAATCCGGCAGTCTATCTGGGGCCAACGTCCTGACTTTC

d_call: .
j_call: TRBJ2-2
v_call: TRBV5-1
clone_size: few
cdr3_aa: CASSPGPWTVNTGELFF
cdr3_nt: TGCGCCAGCAGCCCTGGCCCCTGGACAGTGAACACCGGGGAGCTGTTTTTT

d_call: TRBD2
j_call: TRBJ2-1
v_call: TRBV28
clone_size: once
cdr3_aa: CASSVGLAGQYNEQFF
cdr3_nt: TGTGCCAGCAGTGTCGGACTAGCGGGGCAATACAATGAGCAGTTCTTC

d_call: .
j_call: TRBJ1-5
v_call: TRBV7-2
clone_size: few
cdr3_aa: CASSLALQPQHF
cdr3_nt: TGTGCCAGCAGCTTAGCGCTTCAGCCCCAGCATTTT

d_call: .
j_call: TRBJ2-7
v_call: TRBV12-3/TRBV12-4
clone_size: many
cdr3_aa: CASATGSSYEQYF
cdr3_nt: TGTGCCAGCGCTACAGGATCTTCCTACGAGCAGTACTTC

d_call: TRBD1
j_call: TRBJ2-7
v_call: TRBV7-9
clone_size: few
cdr3_aa: CASSLAPTGRPYEQYF
cdr3_nt: TGTGCCAGCAGCTTAGCGCCGACAGGGCGACCTTACGAGCAGTACTTC

d_call: .
j_call: TRBJ1-2
v_call: TRBV29-1
clone_size: .
cdr3_aa: CSVEKRGFDYGYTF
cdr3_nt: TGCAGCGTTGAGAAAAGGGGGTTCGACTATGGCTACACCTTC

d_call: TRBD2
j_call: TRBJ2-3
v_call: TRBV12-3/TRBV12-4
clone_size: .
cdr3_aa: CASSYAGRGTDTQYF
cdr3_nt: TGTGCCAGCAGTTACGCGGGGAGGGGCACAGATACGCAGTATTTT

d_call: TRBD2
j_call: TRBJ2-7
v_call: TRBV20-1
clone_size: few
cdr3_aa: CSATHGRAPYEQYF
cdr3_nt: TGCAGTGCGACGCACGGGAGGGCCCCCTACGAGCAGTACTTC

d_call: TRBD1
j_call: TRBJ2-3
v_call: TRBV12-3/TRBV12-4
clone_size: .
cdr3_aa: CASCSGTGGPSTDTQYF
cdr3_nt: TGTGCCAGCTGCTCCGGGACAGGGGGCCCAAGCACAGATACGCAGTATTTT

d_call: TRBD1
j_call: TRBJ1-2
v_call: TRBV7-9
clone_size: .
cdr3_aa: CASSPYRGGYTF
cdr3_nt: TGTGCCAGCAGCCCATACAGGGGTGGCTACACCTTC

d_call: TRBD1
j_call: TRBJ2-7
v_call: TRBV7-2
clone_size: .
cdr3_aa: CASSVTGARNEQYF
cdr3_nt: TGTGCCAGCAGTGTGACAGGGGCTAGGAACGAGCAGTACTTC

d_call: .
j_call: TRBJ2-5
v_call: TRBV5-5
clone_size: .
cdr3_aa: CARRLAGLETQYF
cdr3_nt: TGTGCCAGAAGGCTTGCAGGGCTAGAGACCCAGTACTTC

d_call: TRBD2
j_call: TRBJ2-1
v_call: TRBV20-1
clone_size: .
cdr3_aa: CSARVFRTSGRARNEQFF
cdr3_nt: TGCAGTGCTAGAGTATTTCGGACTAGCGGGAGGGCCAGGAATGAGCAGTTCTTC

d_call: .
j_call: TRBJ2-3
v_call: TRBV7-2
clone_size: .
cdr3_aa: CASSLVGWGTDTQYF
cdr3_nt: TGTGCCAGCAGCTTAGTAGGGTGGGGCACAGATACGCAGTATTTT

d_call: TRBD2
j_call: TRBJ2-3
v_call: TRBV10-3
clone_size: .
cdr3_aa: CAISAGSGRTDTQYF
cdr3_nt: TGTGCCATCAGTGCCGGTAGCGGGCGCACAGATACGCAGTATTTT

d_call: .
j_call: TRBJ2-5
v_call: TRBV29-1
clone_size: few
cdr3_aa: CSVEGPGRETQYF
cdr3_nt: TGCAGCGTTGAAGGGCCTGGACGCGAGACCCAGTACTTC

d_call: .
j_call: TRBJ1-2
v_call: TRBV29-1
clone_size: few
cdr3_aa: CSVTADRNYGYTF
cdr3_nt: TGCAGCGTGACCGCCGACAGGAACTATGGCTACACCTTC

d_call: .
j_call: TRBJ1-6
v_call: TRBV7-9
clone_size: .
cdr3_aa: CASSLSGPGWNNSPLHF
cdr3_nt: TGTGCCAGCAGCTTAAGCGGGCCAGGGTGGAATAATTCACCCCTCCACTTT

d_call: TRBD2
j_call: TRBJ2-5
v_call: TRBV11-3
clone_size: .
cdr3_aa: CASSNLAGETQYF
cdr3_nt: TGTGCCAGCAGCAACTTAGCGGGAGAGACCCAGTACTTC

d_call: .
j_call: TRBJ2-1
v_call: TRBV12-3/TRBV12-4
clone_size: few
cdr3_aa: CASSRGEPLNEQFF
cdr3_nt: TGTGCCAGCAGTCGGGGAGAGCCACTCAATGAGCAGTTCTTC

d_call: .
j_call: TRBJ1-1
v_call: TRBV12-3/TRBV12-4
clone_size: many
cdr3_aa: CASSLRVGTEAFF
cdr3_nt: TGTGCCAGCAGCTTGCGTGTGGGCACTGAAGCTTTCTTT

d_call: TRBD1
j_call: TRBJ2-2
v_call: TRBV12-3/TRBV12-4
clone_size: .
cdr3_aa: CASSFRGGDTGELFF
cdr3_nt: TGTGCCAGCAGTTTTCGAGGGGGCGACACCGGGGAGCTGTTTTTT

d_call: TRBD2
j_call: TRBJ2-6
v_call: TRBV5-6
clone_size: few
cdr3_aa: CASSLVTSGRKSGANVLTF
cdr3_nt: TGTGCCAGCAGCTTAGTGACTAGCGGGAGGAAATCTGGGGCCAACGTCCTGACTTTC

d_call: .
j_call: TRBJ1-4
v_call: TRBV5-6
clone_size: few
cdr3_aa: CASRLQGRKGEKLFF
cdr3_nt: TGTGCCAGCAGGCTACAGGGAAGGAAAGGTGAAAAACTGTTTTTT

d_call: TRBD1
j_call: TRBJ2-5
v_call: TRBV7-2
clone_size: .
cdr3_aa: CASSLSGGRTVSQGSIYQETQYF
cdr3_nt: TGTGCCAGCAGCTTATCAGGGGGTAGGACGGTGTCTCAAGGATCGATTTACCAAGAGACCCAGTACTTC

d_call: TRBD2
j_call: TRBJ2-6
v_call: TRBV6-1
clone_size: .
cdr3_aa: CASRSPGLAGASGANVLTF
cdr3_nt: TGTGCCAGCAGATCCCCGGGACTAGCGGGAGCCTCTGGGGCCAACGTCCTGACTTTC

d_call: TRBD1
j_call: TRBJ2-3
v_call: TRBV5-6
clone_size: few
cdr3_aa: CASSPVGGIPDTQYF
cdr3_nt: TGTGCCAGCAGCCCGGTAGGGGGCATTCCAGATACGCAGTATTTT

d_call: TRBD1
j_call: TRBJ2-7
v_call: TRBV20-1
clone_size: .
cdr3_aa: CSASPDRAPYEQYF
cdr3_nt: TGCAGTGCTAGCCCGGACAGGGCCCCCTACGAGCAGTACTTC

d_call: .
j_call: TRBJ2-3
v_call: TRBV30
clone_size: few
cdr3_aa: CAGRTGTDTQYF
cdr3_nt: TGTGCCGGTAGAACAGGGACAGATACGCAGTATTTT

d_call: TRBD2
j_call: TRBJ2-7
v_call: TRBV27
clone_size: .
cdr3_aa: CASSLSGGRRYEQYF
cdr3_nt: TGTGCCAGCAGTTTATCCGGCGGGAGACGCTACGAGCAGTACTTC

d_call: TRBD2
j_call: TRBJ2-3
v_call: TRBV24-1
clone_size: few
cdr3_aa: CATSDALTSGTSTDTQYF
cdr3_nt: TGTGCCACCAGTGACGCCCTGACTAGCGGTACTAGCACAGATACGCAGTATTTT

d_call: .
j_call: TRBJ2-5
v_call: TRBV20-1
clone_size: .
cdr3_aa: CSARGDPAVKTQYF
cdr3_nt: TGCAGTGCTAGAGGGGACCCGGCCGTGAAGACCCAGTACTTC

d_call: TRBD1
j_call: TRBJ2-7
v_call: TRBV7-8
clone_size: few
cdr3_aa: CASSSGQGRAYEQYF
cdr3_nt: TGTGCCAGCAGCTCCGGACAGGGTCGGGCCTACGAGCAGTACTTC

d_call: TRBD1
j_call: TRBJ1-5
v_call: TRBV20-1
clone_size: few
cdr3_aa: CSASDREFDQPQHF
cdr3_nt: TGCAGTGCTTCCGACAGGGAGTTCGATCAGCCCCAGCATTTT

d_call: .
j_call: TRBJ2-1
v_call: TRBV20-1
clone_size: .
cdr3_aa: CSARDPPQGGSYNEQFF
cdr3_nt: TGCAGTGCTAGAGATCCCCCACAGGGTGGGTCCTACAATGAGCAGTTCTTC

d_call: .
j_call: TRBJ2-3
v_call: TRBV5-1
clone_size: many
cdr3_aa: CASSLDRTDTQYF
cdr3_nt: TGCGCCAGCAGCTTGGATCGCACAGATACGCAGTATTTT

d_call: TRBD2
j_call: TRBJ2-3
v_call: TRBV12-3/TRBV12-4
clone_size: few
cdr3_aa: CATSGRAGVADTQYF
cdr3_nt: TGTGCCACCTCTGGTCGTGCGGGAGTGGCAGATACGCAGTATTTT

d_call: .
j_call: TRBJ1-5
v_call: TRBV7-9
clone_size: .
cdr3_aa: CASSLDRLDQPQHF
cdr3_nt: TGTGCCAGCAGCTTAGACAGGTTGGATCAGCCCCAGCATTTT

d_call: .
j_call: TRBJ2-5
v_call: TRBV25-1
clone_size: .
cdr3_aa: CASSPLRKQETQYF
cdr3_nt: TGTGCCAGCAGTCCCCTTCGCAAACAAGAGACCCAGTACTTC

d_call: .
j_call: TRBJ2-7
v_call: TRBV29-1
clone_size: .
cdr3_aa: CSVGSRSSYEQYF
cdr3_nt: TGCAGCGTTGGGTCAAGGAGTTCCTACGAGCAGTACTTC

d_call: .
j_call: TRBJ2-5
v_call: TRBV7-8
clone_size: .
cdr3_aa: CASSLVLTQYF
cdr3_nt: TGTGCCAGCAGCTTAGTCTTGACCCAGTACTTC

d_call: .
j_call: TRBJ2-5
v_call: TRBV6-1
clone_size: .
cdr3_aa: CASSRPSRGKTQYF
cdr3_nt: TGTGCCAGCAGTCGACCCTCCAGGGGAAAGACCCAGTACTTC

d_call: TRBD2
j_call: TRBJ2-3
v_call: TRBV29-1
clone_size: .
cdr3_aa: CSVQAGAPDTQYF
cdr3_nt: TGCAGCGTACAAGCGGGAGCACCAGATACGCAGTATTTT

d_call: TRBD2
j_call: TRBJ2-1
v_call: TRBV20-1
clone_size: .
cdr3_aa: CSATGTSGAYNEQFF
cdr3_nt: TGCAGTGCTACTGGGACTAGCGGAGCCTACAATGAGCAGTTCTTC

d_call: .
j_call: TRBJ2-3
v_call: TRBV20-1
clone_size: .
cdr3_aa: CSASARTDTQYF
cdr3_nt: TGCAGTGCTAGTGCTCGCACAGATACGCAGTATTTT

d_call: .
j_call: TRBJ2-7
v_call: TRBV5-6
clone_size: few
cdr3_aa: CASSFTGNYEQYF
cdr3_nt: TGTGCCAGCAGCTTCACGGGAAACTACGAGCAGTACTTC

d_call: .
j_call: TRBJ2-5
v_call: TRBV7-2
clone_size: .
cdr3_aa: CASSLWTRGETQYF
cdr3_nt: TGTGCCAGCAGCTTATGGACAAGGGGAGAGACCCAGTACTTC